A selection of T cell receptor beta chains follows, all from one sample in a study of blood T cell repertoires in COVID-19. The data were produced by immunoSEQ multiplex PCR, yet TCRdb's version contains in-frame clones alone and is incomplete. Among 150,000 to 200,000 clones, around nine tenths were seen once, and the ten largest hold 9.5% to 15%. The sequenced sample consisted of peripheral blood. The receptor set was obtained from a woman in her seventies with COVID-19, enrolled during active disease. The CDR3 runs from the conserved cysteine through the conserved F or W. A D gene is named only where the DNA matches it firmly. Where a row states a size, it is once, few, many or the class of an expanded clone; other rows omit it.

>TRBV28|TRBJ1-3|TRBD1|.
TGTGCCAGCAGTCCCCGGACAGGGGCTACCTCTGGAAACACCATATATTTT
CASSPRTGATSGNTIYF
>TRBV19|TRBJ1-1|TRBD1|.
TGTGCCAGTAGTATATACGGGACAGGGACGGCGGAAGCTTTCTTT
CASSIYGTGTAEAFF
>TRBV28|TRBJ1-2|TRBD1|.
TGTGCCAGCAGTCTACCGGACAGGGGTGCCTATGGCTACACCTTC
CASSLPDRGAYGYTF
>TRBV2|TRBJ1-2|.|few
TGTGCCAGCAGTTCGCCCGGGACTCCTAAAACGCGTGGCTACACCTTC
CASSSPGTPKTRGYTF
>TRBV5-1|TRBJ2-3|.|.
TGCGCCAGCAGCTTAAGACAGCGCGGAGATACGCAGTATTTT
CASSLRQRGDTQYF
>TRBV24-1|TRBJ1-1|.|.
TGTGCCACCGACCTCTCAGGGCCCCCAGCTGAAGCTTTCTTT
CATDLSGPPAEAFF
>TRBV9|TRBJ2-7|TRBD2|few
TGTGCCAGCAGCCCCCCACGGGCTAGCGGATCCTACGAGCAGTACTTC
CASSPPRASGSYEQYF
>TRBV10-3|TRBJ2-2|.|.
TGTGCCATCAGAGAGGGAGTACGGACCGGGGAGCTGTTTTTT
CAIREGVRTGELFF
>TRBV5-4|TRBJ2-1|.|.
TGTGCCAGCAGCTTGGATCAGGGGTACTCCTACAATGAGCAGTTCTTC
CASSLDQGYSYNEQFF
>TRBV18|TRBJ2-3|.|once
TGTGCCAGCTCACGGGGAGGTCCAGATACGCAGTATTTT
CASSRGGPDTQYF
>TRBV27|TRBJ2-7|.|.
TGTGCCAGCAGTTTTGGCGGCGGCTACTACGAGCAGTACTTC
CASSFGGGYYEQYF
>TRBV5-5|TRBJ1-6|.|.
TGTGCCAGCAGCTTGCAACCAGGGCAGACTAATTCACCCCTCCACTTT
CASSLQPGQTNSPLHF
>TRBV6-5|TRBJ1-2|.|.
TGTGCCAGCAGCCGCAATGGACAGACCTCGGATGGCTACACCTTC
CASSRNGQTSDGYTF
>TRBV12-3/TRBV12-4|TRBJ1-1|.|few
TGTGCCAGCAACATTCGGAGGGAAGCAGCTTTCTTT
CASNIRREAAFF
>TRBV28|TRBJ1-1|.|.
TGTGCCAGCAGTTCCTGGGGGGTGCGGAACACTGAAGCTTTCTTT
CASSSWGVRNTEAFF
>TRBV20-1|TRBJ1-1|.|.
TGCAGTGCACACCCGAACACTGAAGCTTTCTTT
CSAHPNTEAFF
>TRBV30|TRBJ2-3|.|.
TGTGCCTGGAGTGTACCTGAGGGTTTGGGAGATACGCAGTATTTT
CAWSVPEGLGDTQYF
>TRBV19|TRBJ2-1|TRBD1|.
TGTGCCACCAAAGGACAGGGGGCGAGTGAGCAGTTCTTC
CATKGQGASEQFF
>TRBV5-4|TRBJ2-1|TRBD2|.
TGTGCCAGCAGCTTCACAGGACTAGCAGACAATGAGCAGTTCTTC
CASSFTGLADNEQFF
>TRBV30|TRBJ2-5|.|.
TGTGCCTCCGAACCGGGACTGGATCAAGAGACCCAGTACTTC
CASEPGLDQETQYF